Below are 13 T cell receptor beta chains sequenced from a single sample in a study of identical twins. MiXCR was run by TCRdb on the 5' RACE reads, yielding one entry per CDR3 protein. The sample yields some 1,700,000 distinct CDR3 sequences, less than 40% seen once. Material for sequencing was cord blood. Receptors originate from a newborn girl in good health.

This clonotype was seen more than once but under ten times. The V call is TRBV27, the J call TRBJ2-1, with TRBD2 matching 9 bases. The CDR3 is 13 amino acids. Germline V CDR1 and CDR2: MNHEY, SMNVEV (reference sequence). The V gene end was trimmed by 6 bases and the J gene end by 10 bases; junction bases not matched to a gene: 7. DNA of the CDR3: TGTGCCAGCAGCCCTGGACTAGCGCGGGAGCAGTTCTTC. Translation: CASSPGLAREQFF.

Regarding this clonotype: One junction end does not reproduce the germline sequence, and a read error may be involved. The chain combines TRBV27 with TRBJ2-7, with unresolved D. In germline, CDR1 is MNHEY, CDR2 SMNVEV (reference sequence). This CDR3 comprises 13 residues. The CDR3 region has the DNA TGCGCCAGCAGTGCCACGGTCGGTTACGAGCAGTACTTC. Amino acid sequence: CASSATVGYEQYF.

The CDR3 DNA follows: TGTGCCAGGAACCCGCCTAGCGGACCCTACGAGCAGTACTTC. As protein: CARNPPSGPYEQYF. V gene TRBV2 combines with J gene TRBJ2-7; 7 bases fit TRBD2. The CDR3 consists of 14 residues. Germline V gene data show CDR1 as SNHLY and CDR2 as FYNNEI. V was pared by 9 bases and J by 2 bases, with 10 bases of the junction left unmatched.

The CDR3 reads CSARNVQAGGDTQYF. The CDR3 DNA sequence: TGCAGTGCGCGGAACGTCCAGGCCGGGGGAGATACGCAGTATTTT. V and J are TRBV20-1 and TRBJ2-3, with a weak D call TRBD2 (6 bases). The CDR3 is made up of 15 amino acids. Germline V lookup: CDR1 DFQATT, CDR2 SNEGSKA (reference sequence). V lost 6 bases and J lost 5, with 21 bases in between.

J is TRBJ2-4 and V is TRBV7-2; 8 nucleotides match TRBD1. CDR3 length: 15 residues. Per germline, CDR1 SGHTA and CDR2 FQGNSA. The V gene end was trimmed by 5 bases and the J gene end by 4 bases; junction bases not matched to a gene: 7. The CDR3 spells CASSRQGTLKNIQYF. CDR3 nucleotides: TGTGCCAGCAGCCGACAGGGGACCTTGAAAAACATTCAGTACTTC.

The chain recombines TRBV24-1 with TRBJ2-7, with D unresolved. Looked up from germline, CDR1 is KGHDR and CDR2 is SFDVKD. There are 12 residues in the CDR3. V was clipped by 4 bases and J by 7 bases, with 10 bases between them. DNA for the CDR3: TGTGCCACCAGTGACCCCTTGAGGGAGCAGTACTTC. This gives the protein CATSDPLREQYF.

The V call is TRBV28, the J call TRBJ1-5; D call uncertain. Germline V gives CDR1 MDHEN, CDR2 SYDVKM. This CDR3 is built from 14 residues. Trimming took off 2 bases at V and 6 bases at J, with 11 bases between the two ends. CDR3 amino acids: CASSLGTRSQPQHF. CDR3 DNA sequence: TGTGCCAGCAGTTTAGGAACCCGGAGTCAGCCCCAGCATTTT.

The chain combines TRBV9 with TRBJ2-1; no firm D call. Germline CDR1 and CDR2: SGDLS and YYNGEE. With 0 bases removed from V and 1 base from J, the gap between germline ends came to 5 bases. The CDR3 spans 14 residues. The CDR3, as DNA: TGTGCCAGCAGCGTAGTCGAATCCTACAATGAGCAGTTCTTC. Amino acid sequence: CASSVVESYNEQFF.

J is TRBJ2-3 and V is TRBV19, with 9 positions matching TRBD1. From germline, CDR1 is LNHDA and CDR2 SQIVND (reference sequence). The length of the CDR3 is 14 residues. The ends lost 5 bases at V and 11 bases at J; junction bases unmatched: 11. As DNA, the CDR3 is TGTGCCAGTAGTCGGGACAGGGAGGTTAACGGGCAGTATTTT. It translates to CASSRDREVNGQYF.

This chain connects TRBV7-2 to TRBJ2-2; D tentatively reads TRBD1 or TRBD2 (6 bases each). This CDR3 contains 16 residues. V was cut by 0 bases and J by 6 bases, with 14 bases left in between. Germline CDR1 is SGHTA and CDR2 is FQGNSA. CDR3 protein: CASSLAYREVAGELFF. CDR3 coding DNA: TGTGCCAGCAGCTTAGCATACAGGGAGGTGGCCGGGGAGCTGTTTTTT.

The CDR3 region is CASSLRAGNIGEQFF. CDR3 nucleotide sequence: TGTGCCAGCAGTTTACGCGCAGGGAACATCGGAGAGCAGTTCTTC. The chain employs TRBV27 and TRBJ2-1, with a tentative D call TRBD1 (5 bases). Trimming pared 2 bases from V and 10 bases from J, leaving 18 bases between. This CDR3 contains 15 residues. CDR1 and CDR2 (germline): MNHEY, SMNVEV (reference sequence).

This clonotype was observed a few times. The chain couples TRBV20-1 to TRBJ2-5; a possible D gene is TRBD1 (5 bases). Germline V gene sequence: CDR1 DFQATT, CDR2 SNEGSKA (reference sequence). This CDR3 has 12 amino acids. Deletions cut 0 bases from V and 5 bases from J, with 7 bases between. CDR3 in DNA: TGCAGTGCTAGAGAGAAGGGGGAGACCCAGTACTTC. Translating it yields CSAREKGETQYF.

The rearrangement links TRBV7-8 to TRBJ2-5; D is unclear. CDR1 SGHVS and CDR2 FQNEAQ come from the germline V gene. Trimming left V 4 bases short and J 1 base short, with 13 bases between. This CDR3 has 15 amino acids. The CDR3 loop reads CASSSLSFRQETQYF. The CDR3 DNA is TGTGCCAGCAGCTCCCTCTCGTTTCGCCAAGAGACCCAGTACTTC.